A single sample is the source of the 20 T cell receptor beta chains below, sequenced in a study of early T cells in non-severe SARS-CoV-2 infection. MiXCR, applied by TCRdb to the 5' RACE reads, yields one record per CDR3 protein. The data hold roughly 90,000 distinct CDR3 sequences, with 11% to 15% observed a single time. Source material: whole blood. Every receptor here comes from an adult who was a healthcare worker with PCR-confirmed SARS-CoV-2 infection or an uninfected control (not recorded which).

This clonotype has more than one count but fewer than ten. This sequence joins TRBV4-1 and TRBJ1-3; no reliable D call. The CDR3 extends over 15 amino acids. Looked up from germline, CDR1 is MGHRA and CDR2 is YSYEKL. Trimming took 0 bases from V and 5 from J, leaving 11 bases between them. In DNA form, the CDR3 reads TGCGCCAGCAGCCAAGACCCCAAGACGAGAAACACCATATATTTT. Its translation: CASSQDPKTRNTIYF.

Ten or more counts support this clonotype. CDR3 in DNA: TGTGCCAGCAGTCAGAGCTCCTACGAGCAGTACTTC. It yields the protein CASSQSSYEQYF. The gene calls are TRBV6-6 and TRBJ2-7, with D hard to call. CDR3 size: 12 residues. Per the germline V gene, CDR1 is MNHNY and CDR2 is SVGAGI (reference sequence). V lost 5 bases, J lost 0 bases, and 5 bases lay in between.

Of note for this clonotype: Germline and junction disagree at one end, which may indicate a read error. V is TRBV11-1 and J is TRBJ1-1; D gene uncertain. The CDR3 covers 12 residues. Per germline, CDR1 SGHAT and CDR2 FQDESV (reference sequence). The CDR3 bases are TGTGCCAGCAGCCCCCGCGACACTGAAGTTTTCTTT. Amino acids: CASSPRDTEVFF.

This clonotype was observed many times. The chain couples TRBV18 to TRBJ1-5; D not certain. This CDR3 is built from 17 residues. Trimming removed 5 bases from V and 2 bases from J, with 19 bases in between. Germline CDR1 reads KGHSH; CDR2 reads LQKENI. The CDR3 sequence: CASSEAVSLSGNQPQHF. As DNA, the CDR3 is TGTGCCAGCTCAGAGGCGGTCTCCTTGAGCGGCAATCAGCCCCAGCATTTT. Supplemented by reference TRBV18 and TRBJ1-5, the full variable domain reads NAGVMQNPRHLVRRRGQEARLRCSPMKGHSHVYWYRQLPEEGLKFMVYLQKENIIDESGMPKERFSAEFPKEGPSILRIQQVVRGDSAAYFCASSEAVSLSGNQPQHFGDGTRLSIL.

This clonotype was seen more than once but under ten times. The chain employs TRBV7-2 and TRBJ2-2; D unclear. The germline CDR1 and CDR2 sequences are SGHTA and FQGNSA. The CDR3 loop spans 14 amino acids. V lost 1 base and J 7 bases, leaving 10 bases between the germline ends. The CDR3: CASSLGAVNGELFF. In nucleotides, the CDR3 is TGTGCCAGCAGCTTAGGCGCGGTGAACGGGGAGCTGTTTTTT.

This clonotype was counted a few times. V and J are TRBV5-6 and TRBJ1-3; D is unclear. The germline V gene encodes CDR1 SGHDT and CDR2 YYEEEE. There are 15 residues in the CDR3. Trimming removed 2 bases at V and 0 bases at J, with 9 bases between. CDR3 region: CASSLPALSGNTIYF. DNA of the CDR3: TGTGCCAGCAGCTTACCCGCTCTCTCTGGAAACACCATATATTTT.

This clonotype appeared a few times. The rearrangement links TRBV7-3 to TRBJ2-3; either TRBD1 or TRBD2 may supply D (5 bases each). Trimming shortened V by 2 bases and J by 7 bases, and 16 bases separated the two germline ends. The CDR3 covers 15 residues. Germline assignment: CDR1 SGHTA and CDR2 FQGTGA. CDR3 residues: CASSLGDGESYTQYF. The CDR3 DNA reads TGTGCCAGCAGCTTAGGGGACGGGGAAAGTTATACGCAGTATTTT.

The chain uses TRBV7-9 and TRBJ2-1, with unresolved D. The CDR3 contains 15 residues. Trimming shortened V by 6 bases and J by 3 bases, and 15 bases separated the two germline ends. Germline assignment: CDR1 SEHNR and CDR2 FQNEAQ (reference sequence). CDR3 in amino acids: CASSGDNLVYNEQFF. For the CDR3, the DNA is TGTGCCAGCAGTGGTGACAACTTAGTCTACAATGAGCAGTTCTTC.

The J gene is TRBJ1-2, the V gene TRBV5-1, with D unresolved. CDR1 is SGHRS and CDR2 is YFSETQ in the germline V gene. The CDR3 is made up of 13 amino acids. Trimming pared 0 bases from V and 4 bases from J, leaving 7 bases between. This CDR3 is CASSLAGRYGYTF. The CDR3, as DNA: TGCGCCAGCAGCTTGGCCGGGCGCTATGGCTACACCTTC.

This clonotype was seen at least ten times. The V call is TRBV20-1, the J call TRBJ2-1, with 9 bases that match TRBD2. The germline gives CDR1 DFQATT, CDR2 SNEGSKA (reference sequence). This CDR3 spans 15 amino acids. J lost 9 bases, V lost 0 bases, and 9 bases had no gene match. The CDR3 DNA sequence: TGCAGTGCTAGAGATCAAAGCGGGGGGCTTCTTGAGCAGTTCTTC. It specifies CSARDQSGGLLEQFF.

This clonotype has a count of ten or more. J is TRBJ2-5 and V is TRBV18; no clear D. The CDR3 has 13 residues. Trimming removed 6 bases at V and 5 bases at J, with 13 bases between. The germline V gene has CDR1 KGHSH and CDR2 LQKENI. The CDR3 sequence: CASSSGRLETQYF. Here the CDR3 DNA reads TGTGCCAGCTCGTCCGGACGGTTGGAGACCCAGTACTTC.

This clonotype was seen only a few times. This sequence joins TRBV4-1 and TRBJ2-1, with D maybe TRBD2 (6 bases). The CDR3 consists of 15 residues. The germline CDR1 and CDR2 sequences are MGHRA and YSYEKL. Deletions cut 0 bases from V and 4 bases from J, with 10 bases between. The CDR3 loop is CASSQDGSRYNEQFF. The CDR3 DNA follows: TGCGCCAGCAGCCAAGACGGGAGTCGTTACAATGAGCAGTTCTTC.

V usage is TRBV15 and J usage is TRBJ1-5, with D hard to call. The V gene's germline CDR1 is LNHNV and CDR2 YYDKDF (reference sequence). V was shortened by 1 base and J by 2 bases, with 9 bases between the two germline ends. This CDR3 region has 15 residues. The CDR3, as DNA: TGTGCCACCAGCAGAGGGGGAGGTGGCAATCAGCCCCAGCATTTT. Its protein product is CATSRGGGGNQPQHF. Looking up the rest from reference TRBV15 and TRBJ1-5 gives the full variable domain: DAMVIQNPRYQVTQFGKPVTLSCSQTLNHNVMYWYQQKSSQAPKLLFHYYDKDFNNEADTPDNFQSRRPNTSFCFLDIRSPGLGDTAMYLCATSRGGGGNQPQHFGDGTRLSIL.

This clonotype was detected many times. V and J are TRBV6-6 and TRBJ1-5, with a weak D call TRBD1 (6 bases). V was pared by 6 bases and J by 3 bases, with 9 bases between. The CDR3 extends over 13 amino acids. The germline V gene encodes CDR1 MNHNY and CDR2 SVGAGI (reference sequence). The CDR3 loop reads CASSQGHNQPQHF. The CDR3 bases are TGTGCCAGCAGCCAGGGGCACAATCAGCCCCAGCATTTT.

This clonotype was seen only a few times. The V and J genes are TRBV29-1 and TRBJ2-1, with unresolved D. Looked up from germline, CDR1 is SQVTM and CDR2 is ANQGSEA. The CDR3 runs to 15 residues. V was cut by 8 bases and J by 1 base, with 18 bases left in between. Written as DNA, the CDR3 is TGCAGCTTTGGTCGGGCCACTACTTCCTACAATGAGCAGTTCTTC. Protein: CSFGRATTSYNEQFF.

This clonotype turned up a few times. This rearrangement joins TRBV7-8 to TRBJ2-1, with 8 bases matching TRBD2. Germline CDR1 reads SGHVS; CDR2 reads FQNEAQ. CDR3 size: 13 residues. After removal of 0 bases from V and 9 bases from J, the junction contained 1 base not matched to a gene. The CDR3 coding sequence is TGTGCCAGCAGCTTAGCCCTAGCGGGTGAGCAGTTCTTC. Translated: CASSLALAGEQFF.

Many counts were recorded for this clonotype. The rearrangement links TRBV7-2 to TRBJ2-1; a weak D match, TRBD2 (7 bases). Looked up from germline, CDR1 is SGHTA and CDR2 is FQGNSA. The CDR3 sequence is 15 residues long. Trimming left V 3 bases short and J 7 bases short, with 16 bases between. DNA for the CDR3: TGTGCCAGCAGCTTCGTGGGGGGGGCTGGTAATGAGCAGTTCTTC. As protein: CASSFVGGAGNEQFF. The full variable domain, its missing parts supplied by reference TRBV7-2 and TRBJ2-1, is GAGVSQSPSNKVTEKGKDVELRCDPISGHTALYWYRQSLGQGLEFLIYFQGNSAPDKSGLPSDRFSAERTGGSVSTLTIQRTQQEDSAVYLCASSFVGGAGNEQFFGPGTRLTVL.

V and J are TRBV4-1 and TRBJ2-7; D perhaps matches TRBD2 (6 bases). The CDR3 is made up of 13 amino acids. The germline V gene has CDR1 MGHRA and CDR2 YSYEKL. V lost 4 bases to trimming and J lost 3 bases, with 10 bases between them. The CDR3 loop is CASSLGTDYEQYF. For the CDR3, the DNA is TGCGCCAGCAGCCTAGGGACTGACTACGAGCAGTACTTC.

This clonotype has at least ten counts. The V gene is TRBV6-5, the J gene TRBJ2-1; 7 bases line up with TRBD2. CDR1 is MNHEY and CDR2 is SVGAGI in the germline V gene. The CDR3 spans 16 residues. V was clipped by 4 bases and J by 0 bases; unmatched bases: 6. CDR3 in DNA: TGTGCCAGCAGTTCCCTTGGCGGGGGCTCCTACAATGAGCAGTTCTTC. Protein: CASSSLGGGSYNEQFF.

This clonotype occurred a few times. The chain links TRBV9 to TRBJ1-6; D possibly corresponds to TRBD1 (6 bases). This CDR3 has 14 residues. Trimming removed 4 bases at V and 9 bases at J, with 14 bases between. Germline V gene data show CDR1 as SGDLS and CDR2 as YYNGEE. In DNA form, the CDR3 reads TGTGCCAGCAGCATTGGGGGCGAGGGTTCACCCCTCCACTTT. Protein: CASSIGGEGSPLHF.